This TCR beta chain was sequenced during a study of CD8+ T cells in alopecia areata (dated by TCRdb to the late 2010s). Looking at the study overall: The treated patients, all with moderate-to-severe alopecia areata, were enrolled in an open-label pilot trial of oral tofacitinib given at 5 to 10 mg twice daily. Patients received tofacitinib for 6 to 18 months and were then followed off drug for 6 months to check for delayed response and recurrence. For the treated patients, the SALT score, which quantifies what percentage of scalp surface area is affected, served as the measure of disease severity. The study used high-throughput TCRbeta sequencing to examine T cell clonal expansion in alopecia areata, in both the C3H/HeJ mouse model and human patients. Human TCRbeta sequencing covered scalp tissue and sorted CD4+ and CD8+ peripheral blood T cells from patchy and totalis/universalis alopecia areata patients and healthy controls. Biopsies were taken from tofacitinib-treated patients at baseline and again at 4 and 24 weeks into treatment, and several of those patients also had a later scalp biopsy. Scalp clonality was compared among normal scalp (n=4), patchy alopecia areata scalp (n=8), and alopecia totalis/universalis scalp (n=8). RNA came from the PAXgene miRNA kit for fixed scalp, the miRNeasy kit for PBMCs, and the RNeasy kit for mouse skin. TCRbeta CDR3 regions were amplified by immunoSEQ multiplex PCR using 35 Vbeta forward and 13 Jbeta reverse primers. Here is what the overall study found, with its caveats: With tofacitinib, both scalp clonality and the number of expanded CD8+ clones among the top 100 scalp clones went down significantly. Unlike mouse skin, where gammadelta T cells dominate, normal human skin contains resident alphabeta T cells that get sequenced too, which complicates analysis of the scalp TCR repertoire. Because the treated cohort was small and had only one nonresponder, larger studies are needed to examine links between baseline CD8+ expansion and response. During tofacitinib treatment, many expanded lesional clones stuck around in both scalp and blood, and this persistence may partly explain why relapse happens after treatment is stopped. Compared with mice, TCR sequences shared between patients were less clear, possibly partly because of HLA diversity across the patient population. Lesional scalp, especially in alopecia totalis/universalis, showed higher clonality and more expanded CD8+ clones than normal scalp, suggesting antigenic drive.

Library preparation employed the immunoSEQ multiplex PCR assay. For TCR sequencing, RNA was extracted from every sample and reverse transcribed into cDNA to serve as template. SuperScript III was used to make first-strand cDNA, primed with a 2:1 mix of oligo-dT and random hexamers. A synthetic immune receptor repertoire was used to measure amplification bias, and any remaining bias was corrected computationally. The study's own analysis went as follows. After raw reads were preprocessed to remove errors, the CDR3 was defined following IMGT conventions as running from the conserved cysteine to phenylalanine. Clonality was calculated as 1 minus Shannon entropy normalized by log2 of the number of productive unique TCRs. Scalp TCRbeta sequences were cross-referenced with sorted blood CD4 and CD8 repertoires so that the CD4 or CD8 identity of scalp clones could be inferred. This is the immuneACCESS table as TCRdb keeps it, with only in-frame sequences that have V and J called. A part of the clones is gone; compared with another copy, unresolved V genes explain less than half, and the rest is unexplained. V and J calls and clone size are those listed in that table; D and trimming were worked out from the DNA. The sample data list over 100,000 clones, and about 59% of these were observed just once. The ten largest clonotypes hold 12% of the sample.

The CDR3 sequence holds 14 residues, the cysteine and phenylalanine included. Only the CDR3 DNA stays, 42 bases, in frame from base 1. V is shortened by 10 bases, J by 5 bases, and the region joining them spans 18 bases. CDR1 and CDR2 were assigned from the germline V gene as SNHLY and FYNNEI. This sample's time point label indicates: about 5 months on oral tofacitinib. The treatment or condition label of this sample denotes: oral pan-JAK inhibitor, 5-10 mg twice daily. From alopecia areata patients, peripheral blood was collected along with lesional scalp punch biopsies. PBMCs were isolated by density centrifugation and stained for CD3, CD4 and CD8, after which CD4+ and CD8+ T cells were sorted on a FACSAria. This clone was observed a handful of times. The specificity of this receptor is unknown. No base qualities exist here, and no much larger clone lies one base off it.

The receptor chain draws on TRBV2 and TRBJ2-1; the D assignment is uncertain and may be TRBD1 or TRBD2, with 5 bases supporting each. This receptor was taken from a human donor with alopecia areata. The material sequenced was CD8+ T cells sorted from blood, taken at week 24, from a patient treated with tofacitinib. The bases are TGTGCCACAATTGCAGGGACGGTTAACAATGAGCAGTTCTTC. It translates to CATIAGTVNNEQFF.